This T cell receptor (beta chain) originates from a study of T cell repertoires in cytomegalovirus infection. Study at large: Signatures in public TCR beta sequences pointed to both CMV infection and matching HLA type.

The germline gives CDR1 SGHAT, CDR2 FQNNGV. The CDR3 has 15 amino acids. V was trimmed by 3 bases and J by 6 bases, leaving 12 bases between them. In this sample, this clonotype turned up many times. The antigen is not known. TCRdb re-called the reads with MiXCR, one entry per CDR3 protein. The data show roughly 300,000 distinct CDR3 sequences, with about a quarter seen just once and 14% held by the top ten. Broader study findings: Cumulative frequency (of public TCR beta family members) identified carriers of CMV plus the relevant HLA. Within the response measured ex vivo, HLA-C-restricted CMV-specific TCR beta clonotypes were dominant.

The sequence was collected from a human donor in good health (CMV status not recorded). Some clones in this sample may be carry-over from other donors' samples. Sequencing input: PBMCs. This chain joins TRBV11-2 and TRBJ1-6; D possibly corresponds to TRBD1 (6 bases). DNA for the CDR3: TGTGCCAGCAGCTTCACCGCAGGGGTTAATTCACCCCTCCACTTT. Amino acid sequence: CASSFTAGVNSPLHF.